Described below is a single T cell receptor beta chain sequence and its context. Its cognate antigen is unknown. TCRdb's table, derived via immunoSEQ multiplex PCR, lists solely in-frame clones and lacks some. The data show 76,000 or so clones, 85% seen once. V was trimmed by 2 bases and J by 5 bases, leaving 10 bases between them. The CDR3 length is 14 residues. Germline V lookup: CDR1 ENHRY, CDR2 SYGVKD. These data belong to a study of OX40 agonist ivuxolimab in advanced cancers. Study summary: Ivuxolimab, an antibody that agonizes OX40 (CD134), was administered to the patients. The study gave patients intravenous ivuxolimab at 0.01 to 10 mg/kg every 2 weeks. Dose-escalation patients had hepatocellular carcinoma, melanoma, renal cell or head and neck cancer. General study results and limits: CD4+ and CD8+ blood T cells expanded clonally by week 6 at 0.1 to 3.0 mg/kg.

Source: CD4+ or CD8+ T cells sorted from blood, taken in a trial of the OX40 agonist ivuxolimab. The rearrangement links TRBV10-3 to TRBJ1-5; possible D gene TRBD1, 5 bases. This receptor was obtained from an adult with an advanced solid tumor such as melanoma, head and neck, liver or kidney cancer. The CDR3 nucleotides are TGTGCCATCAGTGAGATGCAGGGCTATCAGCCCCAGCATTTT. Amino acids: CAISEMQGYQPQHF.